Given below is one T cell receptor beta chain in context. The sample is drawn from a study of blood T cell repertoires in COVID-19. In the study overall: Samples representing acute and convalescent COVID-19 were sourced from the United States, Italy and Spain. T cells, B-cell-depleted T cells, or PBMCs provided the cDNA or gDNA that served as material.

In the original analysis: Reference gene primer amplification yielded estimated nucleated cell counts. Repertoires were generated with immunoSEQ multiplex PCR, while TCRdb's copy carries only in-frame clones and drops some. V and J calls and clone size are as listed in that table; D and trimming were resolved from the DNA. This sample carries some 120,000 clones, approximately 81% of them seen once, and the ten largest clones take around 5.9%. Germline CDR1 is KGHDR and CDR2 is SFDVKD. The CDR3 extends over 15 amino acids. V was cut by 4 bases and J by 4 bases, with 13 bases left in between. This TCR was recovered from a man in his sixties with acute or convalescent COVID-19. The rearrangement joins TRBV24-1 to TRBJ2-1; weak D call: TRBD2 (6 bases). Sequencing was done on a sample of peripheral blood. CDR3 region: CATSDGTLQYNEQFF. The CDR3 DNA sequence: TGTGCCACCAGTGACGGGACTCTTCAATACAATGAGCAGTTCTTC.